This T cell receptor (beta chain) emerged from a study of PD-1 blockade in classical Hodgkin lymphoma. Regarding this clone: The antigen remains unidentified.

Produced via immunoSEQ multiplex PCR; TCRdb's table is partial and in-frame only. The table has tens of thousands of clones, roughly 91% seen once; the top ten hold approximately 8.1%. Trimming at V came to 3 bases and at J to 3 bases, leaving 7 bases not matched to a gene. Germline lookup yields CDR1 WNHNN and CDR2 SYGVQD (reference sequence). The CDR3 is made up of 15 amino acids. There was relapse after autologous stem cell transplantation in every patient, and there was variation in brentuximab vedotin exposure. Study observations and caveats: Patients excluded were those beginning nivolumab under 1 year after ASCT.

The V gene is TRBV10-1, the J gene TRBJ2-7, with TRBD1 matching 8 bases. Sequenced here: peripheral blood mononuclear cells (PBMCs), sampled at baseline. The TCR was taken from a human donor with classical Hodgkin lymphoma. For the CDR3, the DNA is TGCGCCAGCAGTGATGACAGGGGCCCACTCTACGAGCAGTACTTC. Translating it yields CASSDDRGPLYEQYF.